This T cell receptor beta chain was retrieved from a study of beta chain features in type 1 diabetes. Regarding the study as a whole: There was no resolution here of whether HLA type influences TCRB rearrangement. All four CD4+ subsets from Type 1 diabetes patients carried moderately but significantly shorter TCRB CDR3s. When VDJ junctions were examined, type 1 diabetes patients showed fewer insertions and more deletions.

The authors sorted CD4+ naive, central memory, regulatory and stem cell-like memory cells via CD45RO/CCR7/CD25/CD127/CD95/CD27. The CDR3 is made up of 14 amino acids. Germline trimming cut 2 bases from V and 3 bases from J; bases unmatched to any gene: 3. Germline CDR1 and CDR2: SGHRS and YFSETQ. What was sequenced were expressed TCRB transcripts, since all of the isolated RNA had been reverse transcribed. The method was immunoSEQ multiplex PCR; TCRdb's version includes in-frame clones alone and lacks a portion of them. This sample has 300,000 to 350,000 clones, with 20% found just once. Points on this clone: As yet, its antigen is unknown.

The rearrangement uses TRBV5-1 and TRBJ2-7; TRBD2 matches at 9 bases. Sequencing input: naive CD4+ T cells from blood. This TCR was recovered from a young woman in good health. As DNA, the CDR3 is TGCGCCAGCAGCTTCCATAGCGGGAGCTACGAGCAGTACTTC. Residues: CASSFHSGSYEQYF.